Each of the 3 T cell receptor beta chains below was sequenced from the same sample in a study of shared clonotypes between healthy human individuals. Assay used: immunoSEQ multiplex PCR; TCRdb lists only in-frame clones, some missing. The data show about 2.4 million clones, 90% to 95% seen once. The sample consisted of naive CD4+ T cells sorted from blood. The subset is: CD45RA+ positively selected. The receptors were sampled from a man between 18 and 35 years old in good health.

The chain links TRBV18 to TRBJ1-5, with TRBD1 matching 12 bases. The CDR3 spans 16 residues. Germline values: CDR1 KGHSH, CDR2 LQKENI. The trim removed 6 bases at V and 7 bases at J, leaving 10 bases unmatched. The CDR3 DNA reads TGTGCCAGCTCCGGCGGGACAGGGGGCCTCGGGCAGCCCCAGCATTTT. Translation gives CASSGGTGGLGQPQHF.

In its sample, this clone was seen once. The rearrangement links TRBV10-3 to TRBJ2-7, with D perhaps given as TRBD1 or TRBD2 (5 bases each). CDR1 and CDR2 (germline): ENHRY, SYGVKD. This CDR3 comprises 13 residues. Trimming stripped 10 bases from V and 2 bases from J, with 15 bases between. CDR3 loop: CATHGTDPYEQYF. CDR3 sequence (DNA): TGTGCCACGCACGGGACGGATCCCTACGAGCAGTACTTC.

The rearrangement uses TRBV7-8 and TRBJ1-3, with D unresolved. The germline gives CDR1 SGHVS, CDR2 FQNEAQ. The V gene lost 4 bases and the J gene lost 6 bases, with 10 bases spanning the gap. The length of the CDR3 is 13 residues. The CDR3 reads CASSYTGENTIYF. The CDR3 nucleotides read TGTGCCAGCAGCTACACCGGGGAAAACACCATATATTTT. Full variable domain (rest looked up from reference TRBV7-8 and TRBJ1-3): GAGVSQSPRYKVAKRGQDVALRCDPISGHVSLFWYQQALGQGPEFLTYFQNEAQLDKSGLPSDRFFAERPEGSVSTLKIQRTQQEDSAVYLCASSYTGENTIYFGEGSWLTVV.